The 6 T cell receptor beta chains below all came from one sample that was sequenced in a study of cytomegalovirus exposure and HLA in healthy donors. 60 Vbeta and 13 Jbeta primers were used in PCR. The data were produced by immunoSEQ multiplex PCR, yet TCRdb's version contains in-frame clones alone and is incomplete. The repertoire holds 93,000 or so clones, around three quarters seen once, with roughly 3.9% in the top ten. Sequenced sample: PBMCs. The receptors were gathered from a man in his forties or fifties in good health and CMV-seropositive.

The chain recombines TRBV6-1 with TRBJ2-5; 7 positions match TRBD1. The CDR3 length is 14 residues. The germline V gene has CDR1 MNHNS and CDR2 SASEGT. V was clipped by 2 bases and J by 4 bases; unmatched bases: 4. Here the CDR3 reads CASSEPTGRETQYF. CDR3 DNA: TGTGCCAGCAGTGAACCGACAGGGAGAGAGACCCAGTACTTC.

The chain recombines TRBV6-6 with TRBJ2-3, with 8 bases matching TRBD2. V shed 8 bases, J shed 6 bases, and the junction held 13 bases outside the gene matches. Germline V gives CDR1 MNHNY, CDR2 SVGAGI (reference sequence). CDR3 length: 15 amino acids. The CDR3 loop is CASADGTRPPDTQYF. The CDR3, as DNA: TGTGCCAGCGCCGACGGGACTAGGCCCCCTGATACGCAGTATTTT.

The V gene is TRBV2, the J gene TRBJ1-1; perhaps TRBD1 as D (5 bases). This CDR3 has 12 amino acids. V dropped 6 bases and J dropped 5 bases, with 10 bases sitting between them. CDR1 is SNHLY and CDR2 is FYNNEI in the germline V gene. In nucleotides, the CDR3 is TGTGCCAGCAGGACAGACTCTACTGAAGCTTTCTTT. It specifies CASRTDSTEAFF.

This chain joins TRBV18 and TRBJ1-5, with D unclear. The CDR3 has 16 amino acids. Germline CDR1 is KGHSH and CDR2 is LQKENI. The ends were cut back, 3 bases at V and 4 bases at J, with 16 bases in the middle. The CDR3 protein is CASSPSQSGKNQPQHF. DNA for the CDR3: TGTGCCAGCTCACCGTCTCAGTCCGGGAAAAATCAGCCCCAGCATTTT.

The CDR3 here is CASKLQGARAGELFF. DNA for the CDR3: TGTGCCAGCAAGCTACAGGGGGCGAGAGCCGGGGAGCTGTTTTTT. The V and J genes are TRBV2 and TRBJ2-2; 9 bases map to TRBD1. The CDR3 sequence is 15 residues long. The germline V gene encodes CDR1 SNHLY and CDR2 FYNNEI. V lost 7 bases, J lost 6 bases, and 9 bases stayed unmatched.

This chain uses TRBV5-1 with TRBJ2-1, with 7 positions matching TRBD2. Germline V CDR1 and CDR2: SGHRS, YFSETQ. This CDR3 region has 15 residues. Germline trimming cut 4 bases from V and 4 bases from J; bases unmatched to any gene: 8. The CDR3 DNA reads TGCGCCAGCAGCCCCGTCGGGGGGAGTTACAATGAGCAGTTCTTC. This translates into CASSPVGGSYNEQFF. Full variable domain (missing parts from reference TRBV5-1 and TRBJ2-1): KAGVTQTPRYLIKTRGQQVTLSCSPISGHRSVSWYQQTPGQGLQFLFEYFSETQRNKGNFPGRFSGRQFSNSRSEMNVSTLELGDSALYLCASSPVGGSYNEQFFGPGTRLTVL.